The 27 T cell receptor beta chains in this list originate from one sample, sequenced in a study of OX40 agonist ivuxolimab in advanced cancers. The table came from immunoSEQ multiplex PCR; TCRdb's copy has only in-frame clones and leaves some out. The sample includes about 33,000 clones, around 80% of them seen just once. Sequences were derived from CD4+ or CD8+ T cells sorted from blood, sampled in a trial of the OX40 agonist ivuxolimab. These receptor sequences come from an adult with an advanced solid tumor such as melanoma, head and neck, liver or kidney cancer.

The V call is TRBV7-7, the J call TRBJ1-2; D gene ambiguous. Germline V gene lookup returns CDR1 SSHAT and CDR2 FNYEAQ (reference sequence). The V and J ends lost 1 base and 7 bases respectively, with 13 bases between them. This CDR3 contains 14 residues. The CDR3 DNA sequence: TGTGCCAGCAGCTTAGAGGTGGTATTGGCTGGCTACACCTTC. It translates to CASSLEVVLAGYTF.

The chain uses TRBV14 and TRBJ1-1; possible D gene TRBD1, 5 bases. V dropped 4 bases and J dropped 2 bases, with 20 bases sitting between them. CDR1 and CDR2 (germline): SGHDN, FVKESK. The CDR3 has 17 residues. The CDR3 loop reads CASSLIRGGVGNTEAFF. DNA for the CDR3: TGTGCCAGCAGCCTCATCCGGGGAGGGGTCGGAAACACTGAAGCTTTCTTT.

V is TRBV4-3 and J is TRBJ2-3, with D perhaps TRBD1 or TRBD2 (5 bases each). Per germline, CDR1 LGHNA and CDR2 YSLEER. This CDR3 contains 14 residues. The V and J ends lost 4 bases and 9 bases respectively, with 17 bases between them. The CDR3 DNA is TGCGCCAGCAGCCCGGGACCGCAGAAGGGGACGCAGTATTTT. As protein: CASSPGPQKGTQYF.

The genes are TRBV5-5 and TRBJ1-5; D unresolved. Germline loops: CDR1 SGHKS, CDR2 YYEKEE (reference sequence). The V end was cut by 5 bases, the J end by 4 bases, with 16 bases between. The CDR3 consists of 15 residues. This CDR3 is CASSRDHMRNQPQHF. For the CDR3, the DNA is TGTGCCAGCAGTCGTGACCATATGAGGAATCAGCCCCAGCATTTT.

In its sample, this clone was seen once. The chain has TRBV27 and TRBJ2-1, with 8 bases that match TRBD1. With 6 bases clipped from V and 2 bases from J, the junction kept 6 bases outside the gene matches. The CDR3 is made up of 15 amino acids. CDR1 and CDR2 from the germline V gene are MNHEY and SMNVEV (reference sequence). Here the CDR3 reads CASRAPGGAYNEQFF. In nucleotides, the CDR3 is TGTGCCAGCAGAGCCCCAGGGGGCGCCTACAATGAGCAGTTCTTC.

The gene calls are TRBV11-2 and TRBJ2-1, with no clear D. The V end was cut by 5 bases, the J end by 1 base, with 6 bases between. This CDR3 has 13 amino acids. Germline CDR1 reads SGHAT; CDR2 reads FQNNGV. In DNA form, the CDR3 reads TGTGCCAGCAGCAAATCTTCCTACAATGAGCAGTTCTTC. Its translation is CASSKSSYNEQFF.

CDR3 DNA sequence: TGTGCCAGTAGTAAGGCAGGGCGGGGTTCCAATGAGCAGTTCTTC. It translates to CASSKAGRGSNEQFF. The chain combines TRBV19 with TRBJ2-1; weak D call: TRBD2 (6 bases). V lost 4 bases and J 6 bases, leaving 16 bases between the germline ends. Looked up from germline, CDR1 is LNHDA and CDR2 is SQIVND (reference sequence). This CDR3 spans 15 amino acids.

This chain connects TRBV4-1 to TRBJ2-3, with 7 bases matching TRBD1. The V and J ends lost 2 bases and 6 bases, in that order; junction bases with no gene match: 8. This CDR3 is 15 amino acids long. Germline lookup yields CDR1 MGHRA and CDR2 YSYEKL. DNA of the CDR3: TGCGCCAGCAGCCAACCCCGGGACAGATGGGATACGCAGTATTTT. Its protein is CASSQPRDRWDTQYF.

The V call is TRBV28, the J call TRBJ2-3, with D perhaps matching TRBD1 or TRBD2 (5 bases each). The CDR3 contains 14 residues. The V end lost 5 bases, the J end lost 4 bases, and 13 bases lay between the germline ends. The germline CDR1 and CDR2 sequences are MDHEN and SYDVKM. This CDR3 reads CASSRGTRADTQYF. The DNA of the CDR3 is TGTGCCAGCAGTCGAGGGACCCGCGCAGATACGCAGTATTTT.

This rearrangement joins TRBV5-1 to TRBJ1-1; 9 bases line up with TRBD1. Germline values: CDR1 SGHRS, CDR2 YFSETQ. The V segment lost 4 bases and the J segment 4 bases; nucleotides outside the gene matches: 11. This CDR3 is built from 16 residues. The CDR3 DNA is TGCGCCAGCAGCCAAGGGACAGGGTGGAAGGGCACTGAAGCTTTCTTT. The encoded protein is CASSQGTGWKGTEAFF. Combining the CDR3 with reference TRBV5-1 and TRBJ1-1 gives the whole variable domain KAGVTQTPRYLIKTRGQQVTLSCSPISGHRSVSWYQQTPGQGLQFLFEYFSETQRNKGNFPGRFSGRQFSNSRSEMNVSTLELGDSALYLCASSQGTGWKGTEAFFGQGTRLTVV.

J is TRBJ2-1 and V is TRBV6-1; 11 nucleotides agree with TRBD2. Germline V gene data show CDR1 as MNHNS and CDR2 as SASEGT. This CDR3 is 13 amino acids long. The J segment lost 6 bases and the V segment lost 7 bases, leaving 2 bases of the junction unmatched. CDR3 in DNA: TGTGCCAGCATTCTAGCGGGAGGCAATGAGCAGTTCTTC. Its translation is CASILAGGNEQFF.

The V call is TRBV6-6, the J call TRBJ1-3, with a weak D call TRBD1 (5 bases). There are 14 residues in the CDR3. V was cut by 7 bases and J by 0 bases, with 10 bases left in between. The germline CDR1 and CDR2 sequences are MNHNY and SVGAGI (reference sequence). CDR3 DNA sequence: TGTGCCAGCATCCCGGACACCTCTGGAAACACCATATATTTT. Translated, it gives CASIPDTSGNTIYF.

The rearrangement uses TRBV18 and TRBJ2-7; 8 bases agree with TRBD1. The CDR3 totals 14 residues. After removal of 5 bases from V and 5 bases from J, the junction contained 8 bases not matched to a gene. Germline V CDR1 and CDR2: KGHSH, LQKENI. In DNA, the CDR3 is TGTGCCAGCTCAGGTCGACAGGGGAGAAACGAGCAGTACTTC. Translation gives CASSGRQGRNEQYF.

This chain's CDR3 is CASSLIASQTEQYF. CDR3 nucleotides: TGTGCCAGCAGCTTAATAGCTAGCCAGACTGAGCAGTACTTC. V gene TRBV7-9 combines with J gene TRBJ2-7, with TRBD2 as a possible D gene (5 bases). Germline V gene sequence: CDR1 SEHNR, CDR2 FQNEAQ (reference sequence). V gave up 2 bases and J gave up 7 bases, with 15 bases separating them. This CDR3 contains 14 residues.

There are a few counts of this clone. The chain combines TRBV7-8 with TRBJ2-7; 8 bases line up with TRBD2. Germline V gives CDR1 SGHVS, CDR2 FQNEAQ. The length of the CDR3 is 14 residues. Trimming cost V 2 bases and J 4 bases; bases outside gene matches: 4. In nucleotides, the CDR3 is TGTGCCAGCAGCTTATCCGGGGGGGCTTACGAGCAGTACTTC. Amino acids: CASSLSGGAYEQYF.

The V and J genes are TRBV29-1 and TRBJ2-3, with D possibly being TRBD1 (5 bases). V was cut by 7 bases and J by 2 bases, with 22 bases left in between. The germline V gene encodes CDR1 SQVTM and CDR2 ANQGSEA. The CDR3 is 16 residues long. The CDR3 reads CSANTRQYSFTDTQYF. CDR3 DNA: TGCAGCGCTAATACAAGACAGTACAGTTTCACAGATACGCAGTATTTT.

The chain is built from TRBV5-1 and TRBJ1-4; D gene unclear. The V end lost 0 bases, the J end lost 6 bases, and 12 bases lay between the germline ends. CDR3 length: 15 amino acids. CDR1 is SGHRS, CDR2 YFSETQ, per germline. The CDR3: CASSLARGFDEKLFF. In DNA form, the CDR3 reads TGCGCCAGCAGCTTGGCCCGAGGGTTTGATGAAAAACTGTTTTTT.

CDR3 loop: CASSQLLAGNTGELFF. As DNA, the CDR3 is TGCGCCAGCAGCCAGTTACTAGCAGGGAACACCGGGGAGCTGTTTTTT. The chain joins TRBV5-1 to TRBJ2-2, with D tentatively TRBD2 (6 bases). CDR3 length equals 16 residues. Germline-derived CDR1 and CDR2 are SGHRS and YFSETQ. Trimming stripped 4 bases from V and 1 base from J, with 14 bases between.

V and J are TRBV7-2 and TRBJ1-1; the D is unclear. Trimming removed 4 bases from V and 6 bases from J, with 18 bases in between. CDR3 length equals 15 residues. In germline, CDR1 is SGHTA, CDR2 FQGNSA. In DNA form, the CDR3 reads TGTGCCAGCAGCTCGCCTGGTGCTTCTAGCGCTGAAGCTTTCTTT. Protein: CASSSPGASSAEAFF. The full variable domain, with the rest looked up from reference TRBV7-2 and TRBJ1-1, is GAGVSQSPSNKVTEKGKDVELRCDPISGHTALYWYRQSLGQGLEFLIYFQGNSAPDKSGLPSDRFSAERTGGSVSTLTIQRTQQEDSAVYLCASSSPGASSAEAFFGQGTRLTVV.

The rearrangement uses TRBV11-2 and TRBJ2-7, with TRBD1 identical over 7 bases. Germline CDR1 is SGHAT and CDR2 is FQNNGV. The CDR3 loop spans 15 amino acids. V shed 4 bases, J shed 0 bases, and the junction held 6 bases outside the gene matches. CDR3 region: CASSSNRDSSYEQYF. As DNA, the CDR3 is TGTGCCAGCAGCTCTAACCGGGACAGCTCCTACGAGCAGTACTTC.

For the CDR3, the DNA is TGTGCCTGGAGTGTTAGACCACCCTACGAGCAGTACTTC. The encoded protein is CAWSVRPPYEQYF. The V gene is TRBV30, the J gene TRBJ2-7, with D unclear. The CDR3 is made up of 13 amino acids. V was trimmed by 0 bases and J by 2 bases, leaving 8 bases between them. CDR1 and CDR2 from the germline V gene are GTSNPN and SVGIG (reference sequence). The full variable domain, rest sourced from reference TRBV30 and TRBJ2-7, is SQTIHQWPATLVQPVGSPLSLECTVEGTSNPNLYWYRQAAGRGLQLLFYSVGIGQISSEVPQNLSASRPQDRQFILSSKKLLLSDSGFYLCAWSVRPPYEQYFGPGTRLTVT.

The J gene is TRBJ2-3, the V gene TRBV7-9; TRBD1 matches 8 bases. Trimming took 5 bases from V and 3 from J; bases not matched to a gene: 7. Germline-derived CDR1 and CDR2 are SEHNR and FQNEAQ (reference sequence). CDR3 length: 15 residues. In DNA, the CDR3 is TGTGCCAGCAGCCGGACAGGGATTTGGACAGATACGCAGTATTTT. Amino acid sequence: CASSRTGIWTDTQYF. Combining the CDR3 with reference TRBV7-9 and TRBJ2-3 gives the whole variable domain DTGVSQNPRHKITKRGQNVTFRCDPISEHNRLYWYRQTLGQGPEFLTYFQNEAQLEKSRLLSDRFSAERPKGSFSTLEIQRTEQGDSAMYLCASSRTGIWTDTQYFGPGTRLTVL.

On this clone itself: The sample carries other DNA sequences with the same CDR3. The chain is built from TRBV9 and TRBJ1-1; D not certain. Trimming removed 0 bases at V and 4 bases at J, with 7 bases between. Germline V gives CDR1 SGDLS, CDR2 YYNGEE. The CDR3 totals 13 residues. Here the CDR3 DNA reads TGTGCCAGCAGCGTAGAGGGAGGCACTGAAGCTTTCTTT. Protein product: CASSVEGGTEAFF. The full variable domain, completed using reference TRBV9 and TRBJ1-1, is DSGVTQTPKHLITATGQRVTLRCSPRSGDLSVYWYQQSLDQGLQFLIQYYNGEERAKGNILERFSAQQFPDLHSELNLSSLELGDSALYFCASSVEGGTEAFFGQGTRLTVV.

The genes are TRBV5-1 and TRBJ2-1; D might be TRBD1 (6 bases). This CDR3 has 15 amino acids. Deletions cut 4 bases from V and 1 base from J, with 12 bases between. Germline V gives CDR1 SGHRS, CDR2 YFSETQ. CDR3 nucleotide sequence: TGCGCCAGCAGCCCAACAGGGATTTCCTACAATGAGCAGTTCTTC. Its translation is CASSPTGISYNEQFF.

CDR3 nucleotide sequence: TGTGCCAGCAGCTCATCCGGGGGATACGGTCAGCCCCAGCATTTT. It translates to CASSSSGGYGQPQHF. J is TRBJ1-5 and V is TRBV7-2, with D perhaps TRBD1 (5 bases). This CDR3 is built from 15 residues. CDR1 is SGHTA, CDR2 FQGNSA, per germline. V lost 4 bases and J lost 6, with 16 bases in between.

This chain uses TRBV7-9 with TRBJ1-1, with 8 bases aligning to TRBD1. Germline V gene sequence: CDR1 SEHNR, CDR2 FQNEAQ (reference sequence). Germline trimming cut 1 base from V and 5 bases from J; bases unmatched to any gene: 3. The CDR3 spans 14 residues. In nucleotides, the CDR3 is TGTGCCAGCAGCTTAGGGACAGGGAGTACTGAAGCTTTCTTT. Encoded protein: CASSLGTGSTEAFF.

A single count supports this clone. In DNA, the CDR3 is TGTGCCAGCAGCTTAGCGATCAGGGGGGTATCGGCTTTCTTT. The encoded protein is CASSLAIRGVSAFF. The V and J genes are TRBV7-8 and TRBJ1-1, with 7 bases identical to TRBD1. The CDR3 contains 14 residues. The germline V gene has CDR1 SGHVS and CDR2 FQNEAQ. With V trimmed by 0 bases and J by 11 bases, 9 bases remained unmatched.